This TCR beta chain originates from a study of CD8+ T cells in alopecia areata. Study-wide points: Between patients, shared TCR sequences were less clear than in mice. This was possibly due in part to HLA diversity in the patient population.

There are a few counts of this clone. Antigen: not known. It was from PBMCs that CD4+ and CD8+ T cells were sorted. Germline loops: CDR1 SGHRS, CDR2 YFSETQ. V shed 0 bases, J shed 10 bases, and the junction held 2 bases outside the gene matches. The CDR3 has 12 amino acids. The authors extracted RNA and reverse transcribed it into cDNA as the sequencing template. Using immunoSEQ multiplex PCR, the repertoire was profiled, and TCRdb retains in-frame clones only, with some absent. This sample has roughly 120,000 clones, with 55% to 70% found just once. The sequenced material came from CD4+ T cells sorted from blood. The receptor was derived from a human donor in good health. V usage is TRBV5-1 and J usage is TRBJ1-1; 8 bases are a match to TRBD1. The CDR3 sequence is CASSLEGQGAFF. In nucleotides, the CDR3 is TGCGCCAGCAGCTTGGAAGGACAGGGAGCTTTCTTT.